The sequence of this T cell receptor (beta chain) was determined in a study of PD-1 and CTLA-4 blockade in melanoma. Clones were read by immunoSEQ multiplex PCR, and TCRdb kept only the in-frame ones, dropping some. This table has 20,000 to 25,000 clones, 88% appearing once. The CDR3 has 13 amino acids. The germline V gene encodes CDR1 SGHRS and CDR2 YFSETQ. V was clipped by 4 bases and J by 5 bases, with 11 bases between them. This specimen was CD8+ T cells from peripheral blood, taken before anti-PD-1 treatment. The rearrangement uses TRBV5-1 and TRBJ2-3, with no clear D. This receptor was taken from a human donor with melanoma. The CDR3 reads CASSPSIVDTQYF. Here the CDR3 DNA reads TGCGCCAGCAGCCCCTCTATTGTAGATACGCAGTATTTT.